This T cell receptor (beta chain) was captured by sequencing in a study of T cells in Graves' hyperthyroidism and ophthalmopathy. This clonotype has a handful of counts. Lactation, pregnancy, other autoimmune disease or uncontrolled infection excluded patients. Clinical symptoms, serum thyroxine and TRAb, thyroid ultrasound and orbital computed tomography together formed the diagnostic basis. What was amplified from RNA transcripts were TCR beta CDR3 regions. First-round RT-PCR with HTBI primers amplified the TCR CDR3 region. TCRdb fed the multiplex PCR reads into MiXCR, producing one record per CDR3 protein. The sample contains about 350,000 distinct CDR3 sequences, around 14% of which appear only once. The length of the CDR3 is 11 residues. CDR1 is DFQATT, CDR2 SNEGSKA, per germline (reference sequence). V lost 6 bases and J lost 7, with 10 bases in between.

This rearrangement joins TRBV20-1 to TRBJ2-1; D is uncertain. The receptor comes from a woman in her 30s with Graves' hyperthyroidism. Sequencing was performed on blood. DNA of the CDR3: TGCAGTGCCATAATATTGAATGAGCAGTTCTTC. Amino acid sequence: CSAIILNEQFF.